The clone carrying this T cell receptor beta chain has more than one count but fewer than ten. This sample stems from a study of response to subunit inactivated influenza vaccine. TCRdb re-called the RT-PCR reads through MiXCR, storing one row per CDR3 protein. This table has 160,000 or so distinct CDR3 sequences, 9.5% to 13% appearing once. The germline gives CDR1 MNHEY, CDR2 SVGEGT. The V gene end was trimmed by 0 bases and the J gene end by 0 bases; junction bases not matched to a gene: 4. The CDR3 is 18 amino acids. The sequence was obtained from a man aged 50 to 59 who received an inactivated influenza vaccine. Source: non-naive T cells sorted from PBMCs, taken roughly 46 days after vaccination. This chain uses TRBV6-2 or TRBV6-3 with TRBJ2-2, with 10 bases that match TRBD2. CDR3 sequence reads: CASSYSYSGRPNTGELFF. The CDR3, as DNA: TGTGCCAGCAGTTACTCCTATAGCGGGAGGCCGAACACCGGGGAGCTGTTTTTT.